The 22 T cell receptor beta chains in this list originate from one sample, sequenced in a study of CD8+ T cells in alopecia areata. Treatment here: oral pan-JAK inhibitor, 5-10 mg twice daily. Extraction and reverse transcription of RNA yielded cDNA as the sequencing template. The table came from immunoSEQ multiplex PCR; TCRdb's copy has only in-frame clones and leaves some out. This table holds 80,000 to 95,000 clones, 40% to 50% found once. The specimen comprised CD8+ T cells sorted from blood, sampled at week 24, from a patient treated with tofacitinib. These TCRs come from a human donor with alopecia areata.

V usage is TRBV4-2 and J usage is TRBJ1-1; D is undetermined. CDR1 and CDR2 (germline): LGHNA, YNFKEQ. Trimming took off 0 bases at V and 2 bases at J, with 10 bases between the two ends. This CDR3 is 15 amino acids long. CDR3 DNA sequence: TGTGCCAGCAGCCAAGATCTGGCAGCCAACACTGAAGCTTTCTTT. Encoded protein: CASSQDLAANTEAFF.

The chain links TRBV6-6 to TRBJ2-7; TRBD2 might be the D (7 bases). V lost 6 bases and J lost 4, with 16 bases in between. This CDR3 spans 14 amino acids. Germline V gene sequence: CDR1 MNHNY, CDR2 SVGAGI (reference sequence). CDR3 in DNA: TGTGCCAGCAGGCCCCGGGGGGCTGGTTACGAGCAGTACTTC. Encoded protein: CASRPRGAGYEQYF.

The gene calls are TRBV19 and TRBJ1-1; D not certain. Germline values: CDR1 LNHDA, CDR2 SQIVND (reference sequence). V was shortened by 8 bases and J by 1 base, with 8 bases between the two germline ends. The CDR3 length is 12 residues. In DNA form, the CDR3 reads TGTGCCAGTGCTATCCCGAACACTGAAGCTTTCTTT. It yields the protein CASAIPNTEAFF.

Concerning this clone itself: The same CDR3 also results from other DNA sequences found in this sample. CDR3 nucleotides: TGTGCCAGCAGCCCCGGCGGGAGCTCCTACGAGCAGTACTTC. Translated, it gives CASSPGGSSYEQYF. V usage is TRBV9 and J usage is TRBJ2-7, with 7 bases aligning to TRBD2. CDR1 and CDR2 (germline): SGDLS, YYNGEE. The V gene end was trimmed by 4 bases and the J gene end by 0 bases; junction bases not matched to a gene: 4. This CDR3 has 14 residues. Variable domain in full (rest from reference TRBV9 and TRBJ2-7): DSGVTQTPKHLITATGQRVTLRCSPRSGDLSVYWYQQSLDQGLQFLIQYYNGEERAKGNILERFSAQQFPDLHSELNLSSLELGDSALYFCASSPGGSSYEQYFGPGTRLTVT.

The sample holds a few counts of this clone. The chain couples TRBV9 to TRBJ2-1, with TRBD2 as a possible D gene (6 bases). The CDR3 has 14 residues. Germline CDR1 is SGDLS and CDR2 is YYNGEE. V dropped 2 bases and J dropped 7 bases, with 13 bases sitting between them. As DNA, the CDR3 is TGTGCCAGCAGCGTCGAGGCGGGGTGGAATGAGCAGTTCTTC. This translates into CASSVEAGWNEQFF.

The chain is built from TRBV7-2 and TRBJ2-7; tentative D call: TRBD2 (5 bases). Per germline, CDR1 SGHTA and CDR2 FQGNSA. The CDR3 has 13 residues. V lost 1 base and J 3 bases, leaving 7 bases between the germline ends. Here the CDR3 DNA reads TGTGCCAGCAGCTTAGGAGAGGGCTACGAGCAGTACTTC. It codes for CASSLGEGYEQYF. The full variable domain, rest sourced from reference TRBV7-2 and TRBJ2-7, is GAGVSQSPSNKVTEKGKDVELRCDPISGHTALYWYRQSLGQGLEFLIYFQGNSAPDKSGLPSDRFSAERTGGSVSTLTIQRTQQEDSAVYLCASSLGEGYEQYFGPGTRLTVT.

The V call is TRBV28, the J call TRBJ2-3, with TRBD1 matching 7 bases. Germline assignment: CDR1 MDHEN and CDR2 SYDVKM. The CDR3 sequence is 14 residues long. V gave up 6 bases and J gave up 4 bases; unmatched junction bases: 7. The CDR3 bases are TGTGCCAGCAGCCTCGACAGGGCTGCAGATACGCAGTATTTT. Amino acid sequence: CASSLDRAADTQYF. Complete variable domain (other parts from reference TRBV28 and TRBJ2-3): DVKVTQSSRYLVKRTGEKVFLECVQDMDHENMFWYRQDPGLGLRLIYFSYDVKMKEKGDIPEGYSVSREKKERFSLILESASTNQTSMYLCASSLDRAADTQYFGPGTRLTVL.

The CDR3 is CAWSTVGTERGYQPQHF. The CDR3 DNA reads TGTGCCTGGAGTACCGTGGGGACAGAAAGGGGATATCAGCCCCAGCATTTT. V is TRBV30 and J is TRBJ1-5; 7 bases match TRBD1. V lost 2 bases to trimming and J lost 5 bases; unmatched junction nucleotides: 15. This CDR3 has 17 residues. CDR1 GTSNPN and CDR2 SVGIG come from the germline V gene (reference sequence).

This chain connects TRBV28 to TRBJ2-7; no clear D gene. V shed 6 bases and J shed 6 bases, with 12 bases lying between them. Germline CDR1 is MDHEN and CDR2 is SYDVKM. The CDR3 length is 12 residues. In DNA, the CDR3 is TGTGCCAGCAGCCGGGTCTTTCTCGAGCAGTACTTC. It is translated as CASSRVFLEQYF.

This clone was picked up a small number of times. The chain recombines TRBV6-1 with TRBJ2-7, with 12 bases identical to TRBD2. J lost 3 bases, V lost 2 bases, and 11 bases had no gene match. The CDR3 sequence is 18 residues long. Germline CDR1 and CDR2: MNHNS and SASEGT. The CDR3 coding sequence is TGTGCCAGCAGTGAATCCCGACTAGCGGGAGTAGTACTCTACGAGCAGTACTTC. Translating gives CASSESRLAGVVLYEQYF.

The rearrangement links TRBV13 to TRBJ2-1, with 7 positions matching TRBD2. Germline CDR1 is PRHDT and CDR2 is FYEKMQ (reference sequence). The J segment lost 2 bases and the V segment lost 10 bases, leaving 14 bases of the junction unmatched. The CDR3 extends over 16 amino acids. The CDR3 DNA follows: TGTGCCATCGCGGATAAGCGGGGAGGAGCCTACAATGAGCAGTTCTTC. Residues: CAIADKRGGAYNEQFF.

The gene calls are TRBV15 and TRBJ2-1; D is ambiguous. CDR1 is LNHNV, CDR2 YYDKDF, per germline (reference sequence). Trimming removed 2 bases at V and 5 bases at J, with 10 bases between. CDR3 length equals 14 residues. CDR3 nucleotides: TGTGCCACCAGCAGAAAAGTGACTGACAATGAGCAGTTCTTC. Translated: CATSRKVTDNEQFF.

V is TRBV9 and J is TRBJ2-6, with 13 bases identical to TRBD2. The J segment lost 2 bases and the V segment lost 0 bases, leaving 5 bases of the junction unmatched. The germline CDR1 and CDR2 sequences are SGDLS and YYNGEE. The CDR3 totals 19 residues. DNA of the CDR3: TGTGCCAGCAGCGTAGCTACTAGCGGGAGGGCCACTGGGGCCAACGTCCTGACTTTC. This sequence encodes CASSVATSGRATGANVLTF.

This clone has just one count. The chain joins TRBV6-5 to TRBJ2-7; TRBD2 might be the D (5 bases). The CDR3 has 12 amino acids. V gave up 6 bases and J gave up 2 bases, with 8 bases separating them. CDR1 and CDR2 (germline): MNHEY, SVGAGI. DNA of the CDR3: TGTGCCAGCAGGTCACTAGCCTACGAGCAGTACTTC. Amino acids: CASRSLAYEQYF.

This clone showed up just a few times. The chain has TRBV29-1 and TRBJ2-2, with D maybe TRBD2 (5 bases). Deletions cut 6 bases from V and 3 bases from J, with 11 bases between. Germline CDR1 reads SQVTM; CDR2 reads ANQGSEA. The CDR3 has 13 amino acids. The CDR3 coding sequence is TGCAGCGTAACGGACTCCTACACCGGGGAGCTGTTTTTT. Translating gives CSVTDSYTGELFF.

In this sample, this clone turned up a few times. V gene TRBV14 combines with J gene TRBJ2-5; 15 bases line up with TRBD2. The CDR3 has 19 residues. The germline CDR1 and CDR2 sequences are SGHDN and FVKESK. V dropped 3 bases and J dropped 0; count of bases not matched to a gene: 8. The CDR3 DNA follows: TGTGCCAGCAGCCAGGGACTAGCGGGAGGATACCAGTACCAAGAGACCCAGTACTTC. It translates to CASSQGLAGGYQYQETQYF.

V gene TRBV25-1 combines with J gene TRBJ2-5; tentatively, D is TRBD1 (6 bases). The CDR3 is 15 residues long. Germline CDR1 and CDR2: MGHDK and SYGVNS. V lost 0 bases and J 2 bases, leaving 10 bases between the germline ends. The CDR3 nucleotides read TGTGCCAGCAGTGAATATAACAGGGCGCAAGAGACCCAGTACTTC. Translating gives CASSEYNRAQETQYF.

This chain links TRBV19 with TRBJ2-1; D perhaps matches TRBD2 (6 bases). The length of the CDR3 is 15 residues. The V gene lost 5 bases and the J gene lost 0 bases, with 11 bases spanning the gap. Germline lookup yields CDR1 LNHDA and CDR2 SQIVND (reference sequence). The chain's CDR3 is CASSASASSYNEQFF. The CDR3 DNA follows: TGTGCCAGTAGTGCTAGCGCAAGCTCCTACAATGAGCAGTTCTTC. Combining the CDR3 with reference TRBV19 and TRBJ2-1 gives the whole variable domain DGGITQSPKYLFRKEGQNVTLSCEQNLNHDAMYWYRQDPGQGLRLIYYSQIVNDFQKGDIAEGYSVSREKKESFPLTVTSAQKNPTAFYLCASSASASSYNEQFFGPGTRLTVL.

The chain recombines TRBV7-8 with TRBJ2-1, with 10 bases aligning to TRBD2. Germline V gene lookup returns CDR1 SGHVS and CDR2 FQNEAQ. This CDR3 spans 15 amino acids. V lost 6 bases, J lost 6 bases, and 8 bases stayed unmatched. CDR3 bases: TGTGCCAGCAGACCGACTAGCGGGTCACTCAATGAGCAGTTCTTC. Its protein product is CASRPTSGSLNEQFF.

The CDR3 spells CASIPKQGGGASKNIQYF. The CDR3, as DNA: TGTGCCAGCATCCCCAAACAGGGAGGGGGCGCGAGCAAAAACATTCAGTACTTC. The chain recombines TRBV2 with TRBJ2-4, with D tentatively TRBD1 or TRBD2 (7 bases each). Germline loops: CDR1 SNHLY, CDR2 FYNNEI. V gave up 7 bases and J gave up 3 bases, with 25 bases separating them. The CDR3 has 18 residues.

This clone has only a few counts. The V and J genes are TRBV5-5 and TRBJ1-2; 10 bases fit TRBD1. CDR1 SGHKS and CDR2 YYEKEE come from the germline V gene (reference sequence). The J segment lost 7 bases and the V segment lost 4 bases, leaving 10 bases of the junction unmatched. The CDR3 is made up of 15 amino acids. The chain's CDR3 is CASSATGGFGGGYTF. In nucleotides, the CDR3 is TGTGCCAGCAGCGCGACAGGGGGCTTTGGTGGTGGCTACACCTTC.

The J gene is TRBJ2-7, the V gene TRBV9, with 8 bases identical to TRBD2. Germline V gene sequence: CDR1 SGDLS, CDR2 YYNGEE. The trim removed 3 bases at V and 2 bases at J, leaving 7 bases unmatched. The CDR3 has 15 amino acids. As DNA, the CDR3 is TGTGCCAGCAGCGCGGGAGGGGACTTTACCTACGAGCAGTACTTC. Translating gives CASSAGGDFTYEQYF.